A single TCR beta chain is shown here with its context. Its specificity is not known. This specimen comes from a study of shared clonotypes between healthy human individuals. Study overall: Researchers assigned three CD4 naive, three CD4 memory, two CD8 naive and one CD8 memory plate to each donor. Broader study findings: The naive CD4 repertoires of a handful of donors were compared, and 5% to 6.5% of clonotypes were shared. Sequencing depth was a factor that was expected to affect clonotype sharing among donors.

The assay was immunoSEQ multiplex PCR, and TCRdb's table has in-frame clones only and misses some. The sample contains around 340,000 clones, around 67% of which appear only once. The receptor was derived from a man aged 25 to 40 in good health. The sequencing sample was made of memory CD4+ T cells sorted from blood. Sample subset: CD45RA-negative fraction.

In DNA, the CDR3 is TGTGCCAGCAGTGGTCCAGGGTACGGCAATCAGCCCCAGCATTTT. This encodes CASSGPGYGNQPQHF. The gene calls are TRBV2 and TRBJ1-5, with a possible D match to TRBD1 (5 bases). The CDR3 consists of 15 residues. The germline CDR1 and CDR2 sequences are SNHLY and FYNNEI. V was pared by 4 bases and J by 2 bases, with 12 bases between.